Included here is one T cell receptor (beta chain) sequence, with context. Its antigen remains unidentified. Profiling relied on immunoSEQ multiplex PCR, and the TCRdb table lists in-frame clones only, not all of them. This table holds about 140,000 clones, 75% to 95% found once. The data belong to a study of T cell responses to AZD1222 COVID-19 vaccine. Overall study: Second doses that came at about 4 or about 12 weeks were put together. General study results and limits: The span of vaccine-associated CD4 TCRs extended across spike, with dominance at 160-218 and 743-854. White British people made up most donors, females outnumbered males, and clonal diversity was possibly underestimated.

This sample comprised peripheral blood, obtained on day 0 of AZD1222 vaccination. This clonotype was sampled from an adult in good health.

The CDR3 DNA is TGCGCCAGCAGCAGGGGACAGACCTCCTCCTACAATGAGCAGTTCTTC. Translated, it gives CASSRGQTSSYNEQFF. The rearrangement uses TRBV5-1 and TRBJ2-1; 7 bases are a match to TRBD1. The CDR3 contains 16 residues. CDR1 and CDR2 (germline): SGHRS, YFSETQ. The V and J ends lost 4 bases and 0 bases, in that order; junction bases with no gene match: 7.